These 4 T cell receptor beta chains came from one sample sequenced in a study of post-analysis software for immune sequencing data. General observations from the study: Controls had lower frequencies than patients of about 5 TRBV segments, which included TRBV5-6, TRBV5-1 and TRBV20-1.

Unique-molecular-identifier-tagged TCR beta cDNA libraries were used. TCRdb used MiXCR to reprocess the PCR reads, holding one entry per CDR3 protein. The sample has approximately 730,000 distinct CDR3 sequences; just under 30% are singletons. What these receptors recognize is not known. Input material: blood. These receptors came from a girl aged 10 to 17 with multiple sclerosis.

The chain couples TRBV7-2 to TRBJ2-5, with D uncertain. The CDR3 runs to 14 residues. Germline CDR1 is SGHTA and CDR2 is FQGNSA. V was shortened by 1 base and J by 5 bases, with 11 bases between the two germline ends. The CDR3 protein is CASSLGYASETQYF. CDR3 coding DNA: TGTGCCAGCAGCTTAGGGTATGCCTCGGAGACCCAGTACTTC.

There are many counts of this clonotype. The rearrangement joins TRBV12-3 or TRBV12-4 to TRBJ2-3; D not certain. Trimming removed 4 bases at V and 2 bases at J, with 13 bases between. The CDR3 is 15 residues long. CDR3 loop: CASSSAGGLTDTQYF. DNA for the CDR3: TGTGCCAGCAGTTCCGCCGGCGGCCTCACAGATACGCAGTATTTT.

This clonotype occurred a few times. The chain joins TRBV27 to TRBJ2-1; 7 bases match TRBD2. The length of the CDR3 is 16 residues. V gave up 3 bases and J gave up 7 bases; unmatched junction bases: 12. Germline V gene sequence: CDR1 MNHEY, CDR2 SMNVEV (reference sequence). CDR3 nucleotides: TGTGCCAGCAGTTTGAGAATGGGCGGGAGATCGAATGAGCAGTTCTTC. The encoded protein is CASSLRMGGRSNEQFF.

A note on this clonotype: A read error may explain this, as a much larger clone is one base away. The chain combines TRBV20-1 with TRBJ2-4; 7 positions agree with TRBD2. There are 12 residues in the CDR3. CDR1 is DFQATT and CDR2 is SNEGSKA in the germline V gene (reference sequence). The CDR3 nucleotides read TGCAGGGCTGGCGGGAGAGGAGACATTCAGTACTTC. Amino acids: CRAGGRGDIQYF.